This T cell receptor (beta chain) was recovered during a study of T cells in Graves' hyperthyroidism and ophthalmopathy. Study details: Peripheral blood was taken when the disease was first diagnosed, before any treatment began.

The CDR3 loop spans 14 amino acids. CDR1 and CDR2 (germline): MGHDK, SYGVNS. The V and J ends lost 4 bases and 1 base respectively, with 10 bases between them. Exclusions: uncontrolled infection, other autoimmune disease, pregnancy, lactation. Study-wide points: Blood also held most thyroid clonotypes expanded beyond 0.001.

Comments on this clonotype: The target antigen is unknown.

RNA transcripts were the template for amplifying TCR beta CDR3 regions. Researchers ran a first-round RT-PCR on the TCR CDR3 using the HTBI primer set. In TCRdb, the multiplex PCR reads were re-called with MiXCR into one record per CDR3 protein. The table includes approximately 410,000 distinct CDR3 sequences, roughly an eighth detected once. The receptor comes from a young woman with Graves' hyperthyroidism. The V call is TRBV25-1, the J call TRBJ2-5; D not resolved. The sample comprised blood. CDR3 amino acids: CASSVAGFQETQYF. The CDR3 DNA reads TGTGCCAGCAGTGTCGCAGGCTTCCAAGAGACCCAGTACTTC. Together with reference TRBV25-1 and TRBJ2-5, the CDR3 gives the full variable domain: EADIYQTPRYLVIGTGKKITLECSQTMGHDKMYWYQQDPGMELHLIHYSYGVNSTEKGDLSSESTVSRIRTEHFPLTLESARPSHTSQYLCASSVAGFQETQYFGPGTRLLVL.